These T cell receptor beta chains were read from a single sample in a study of PD-L1 blockade in urothelial cancer. Assay used: immunoSEQ multiplex PCR; TCRdb lists only in-frame clones, some missing. The table shows over 100,000 clones, with approximately 90% occurring only once. This specimen consisted of PBMCs, obtained around atezolizumab (anti-PD-L1) treatment. These TCRs come from a man aged 60 to 75 with urothelial cancer. Both conserved end residues are part of each CDR3. The D gene is left open where the match is weak. For some rows the clone size is stated as once, few or many, or as a class when expanded; others skip it.

V	J	size	D	CDR3	DNA
TRBV19	TRBJ1-4	-	TRBD1	CASSRDSRNEKLFF	TGTGCCAGTAGCCGGGACAGCCGTAATGAAAAACTGTTTTTT
TRBV5-4	TRBJ2-5	-	TRBD1	CASSRRQGGEQETQYF	TGTGCCAGCAGCCGCCGACAGGGTGGGGAGCAAGAGACCCAGTACTTC
TRBV7-2	TRBJ2-5	-	-	CASSLVGTNQETQYF	TGTGCCAGCAGCTTAGTGGGGACAAACCAAGAGACCCAGTACTTC
TRBV5-6	TRBJ1-6	-	TRBD1	CASSSGQGINSPLHF	TGTGCCAGCAGCTCCGGACAGGGGATTAATTCACCCCTCCACTTT
TRBV7-2	TRBJ2-4	-	-	CASSLGRGKRNIQYF	TGTGCCAGCAGCTTAGGTCGGGGGAAAAGAAACATTCAGTACTTC
TRBV29-1	TRBJ2-1	-	-	CSVEERRDNEQFF	TGCAGCGTTGAAGAACGCAGGGACAATGAGCAGTTCTTC
TRBV5-1	TRBJ2-2	-	TRBD2	CASSLAWAGGPDTGELFF	TGCGCCAGCAGCTTGGCCTGGGCGGGGGGGCCGGACACCGGGGAGCTGTTTTTT
TRBV7-2	TRBJ1-6	-	-	CASQGGNSPLHF	TGTGCCAGCCAGGGTGGAAATTCACCCCTCCACTTT
TRBV5-4	TRBJ1-2	-	-	CASSLEQALYGYTF	TGTGCCAGCAGCTTAGAACAGGCTCTCTATGGCTACACCTTC
TRBV11-2	TRBJ1-1	-	TRBD1	CASSGQGVGEAFF	TGTGCCAGCAGCGGGCAGGGGGTCGGTGAAGCTTTCTTT
TRBV6-5	TRBJ2-7	-	TRBD2	CASSYSGASGSYEQYF	TGTGCCAGCAGTTACTCGGGGGCTAGCGGGAGCTACGAGCAGTACTTC
TRBV20-1	TRBJ2-7	-	-	CSAGTSYEQYF	TGCAGTGCTGGAACTAGCTACGAGCAGTACTTC
TRBV7-6	TRBJ1-2	-	-	CASSLGDRGNYGYTF	TGTGCCAGCAGCTTAGGGGACCGGGGGAACTATGGCTACACCTTC
TRBV6-5	TRBJ2-5	-	TRBD2	CASRNIAGGQETQYF	TGTGCCAGCAGAAACATAGCGGGAGGGCAAGAGACCCAGTACTTC
TRBV5-4	TRBJ1-2	once	TRBD1	CASSLNRGYGYTF	TGTGCCAGCAGCTTGAACAGGGGCTATGGCTACACCTTC
TRBV9	TRBJ2-7	-	-	CASSVRQVGEQYF	TGTGCCAGCAGCGTAAGGCAGGTCGGCGAGCAGTACTTC
TRBV6-7	TRBJ2-4	-	TRBD1	CASSYSLQGANCRRLAKNIQYF	TGTGCCAGCAGTTACTCGCTACAGGGGGCTAATTGTAGGCGACTAGCCAAAAACATTCAGTACTTC
TRBV5-1	TRBJ2-2	-	-	CASIDGGGPDTGELFF	TGCGCCAGCATAGATGGGGGGGGGCCTGACACCGGGGAGCTGTTTTTT
TRBV19	TRBJ2-3	few	TRBD2	CASSMLAGGSTDTQYF	TGTGCCAGTAGTATGCTAGCGGGAGGTAGCACAGATACGCAGTATTTT
TRBV18	TRBJ1-1	-	TRBD1	CASSRQGNTEAFF	TGTGCCAGCTCGCGACAGGGGAACACTGAAGCTTTCTTT
TRBV5-8	TRBJ2-2	-	-	CASSLGSRGIGGYTGELFF	TGTGCCAGCAGCTTGGGGTCTCGGGGCATCGGGGGATACACCGGGGAGCTGTTTTTT
TRBV19	TRBJ1-3	-	-	CASSNAQTYGNTIYF	TGTGCCAGTAGTAACGCACAGACCTATGGAAACACCATATATTTT
TRBV2	TRBJ2-3	-	TRBD1	CATGQGGAERTQYF	TGTGCCACCGGACAGGGTGGAGCCGAACGAACGCAGTATTTT
TRBV13	TRBJ2-7	-	-	CASSSSVYYEQYF	TGTGCCAGCAGCTCCAGCGTATACTACGAGCAGTACTTC
TRBV5-1	TRBJ2-3	-	-	CASSLAMAGEASDTQYF	TGCGCCAGCAGCTTGGCCATGGCGGGCGAAGCATCAGATACGCAGTATTTT
TRBV7-2	TRBJ1-1	-	-	CASSLVGEVTEAFF	TGTGCCAGCAGCTTAGTAGGGGAGGTCACTGAAGCTTTCTTT
TRBV5-1	TRBJ2-6	-	-	CASSSLGSGANVLTF	TGCGCCAGCAGCTCACTAGGGTCTGGGGCCAACGTCCTGACTTTC
TRBV6-6	TRBJ1-1	-	-	CASSYSGGRGTEAFF	TGTGCCAGCAGTTACTCGGGCGGCAGGGGCACTGAAGCTTTCTTT
TRBV25-1	TRBJ1-1	-	TRBD1	CASSDTQGARTEAFF	TGTGCCAGCAGTGATACGCAGGGGGCGCGCACTGAAGCTTTCTTT
TRBV7-2	TRBJ2-5	-	-	CASSSTRETQYF	TGTGCCAGCAGCTCGACGAGGGAGACCCAGTACTTC
TRBV7-2	TRBJ2-2	-	TRBD2	CASSPQPSLAGAGELFF	TGTGCCAGCAGCCCACAACCCTCACTAGCGGGAGCCGGGGAGCTGTTTTTT
TRBV9	TRBJ1-3	once	TRBD1	CASSGGQGYSGNTIYF	TGTGCCAGCAGCGGTGGACAGGGATATTCTGGAAACACCATATATTTT
TRBV6-5	TRBJ2-5	-	TRBD2	CASSYTTSGGQETQYF	TGTGCCAGCAGTTACACGACTAGCGGGGGGCAAGAGACCCAGTACTTC
TRBV4-3	TRBJ2-1	-	-	CASSQEPGESYNEQFF	TGCGCCAGCAGCCAAGAACCGGGAGAGAGCTACAATGAGCAGTTCTTC
TRBV7-9	TRBJ1-2	-	TRBD1	CASSPTGTASYGYTF	TGTGCCAGCAGCCCGACCGGGACAGCCTCGTATGGCTACACCTTC
TRBV9	TRBJ2-2	-	TRBD1	CASSGGPGTGNTGELFF	TGTGCCAGCAGCGGTGGGCCCGGGACAGGGAACACCGGGGAGCTGTTTTTT
TRBV10-2	TRBJ2-1	-	TRBD2	CASSRGDSYNEQFF	TGCGCCAGCAGCCGGGGGGACTCCTACAATGAGCAGTTCTTC
TRBV28	TRBJ2-1	-	TRBD2	CALGGGRERYNEQFF	TGTGCCCTCGGGGGGGGGCGGGAGAGATACAATGAGCAGTTCTTC
TRBV4-3	TRBJ2-5	few	-	CASAPRVGVAETQYF	TGCGCCAGCGCCCCGCGGGTTGGGGTGGCGGAGACCCAGTACTTC
TRBV27	TRBJ1-1	-	-	CASSLSSAVTEAFF	TGTGCCAGCAGTTTATCCTCCGCGGTCACTGAAGCTTTCTTT
TRBV4-1	TRBJ1-2	-	-	CASSPGQNYGYTF	TGCGCCAGCAGCCCAGGACAGAACTATGGCTACACCTTC
TRBV4-3	TRBJ1-2	-	TRBD1	CASSQGDPGGAGYGYTF	TGCGCCAGCAGCCAAGGGGATCCAGGGGGCGCAGGCTATGGCTACACCTTC
TRBV4-1	TRBJ1-1	-	-	CASSQVVENTEAFF	TGCGCCAGCAGCCAAGTGGTAGAGAACACTGAAGCTTTCTTT
TRBV9	TRBJ2-3	-	TRBD1	CASSVAGTGFTDTQYF	TGTGCCAGCAGCGTAGCAGGGACAGGGTTCACAGATACGCAGTATTTT
TRBV19	TRBJ1-1	-	-	CASSIHGESSEAFF	TGTGCCAGTAGTATCCACGGGGAGTCATCAGAAGCTTTCTTT
TRBV20-1	TRBJ2-7	-	-	CSVHRADEQYF	TGCAGTGTCCACAGGGCCGACGAGCAGTACTTC
TRBV9	TRBJ2-7	-	-	CASSRPGLYEQYF	TGTGCCAGCAGCCGACCGGGACTCTACGAGCAGTACTTC
TRBV5-6	TRBJ1-5	-	TRBD1	CASSFGWQGAGQPQHF	TGTGCCAGCAGCTTCGGGTGGCAGGGGGCTGGGCAGCCCCAGCATTTT
TRBV4-1	TRBJ2-7	-	TRBD1	CASSTGQGYEQYF	TGCGCCAGCAGCACGGGACAGGGCTACGAGCAGTACTTC
TRBV7-9	TRBJ2-7	-	TRBD1	CASSLAGTGLYEQYF	TGTGCCAGCAGCTTAGCCGGGACAGGGCTTTACGAGCAGTACTTC
TRBV28	TRBJ1-1	-	-	CASRARVISTEAFF	TGTGCCAGCAGGGCCCGGGTTATAAGCACTGAAGCTTTCTTT
TRBV6-5	TRBJ2-2	-	TRBD2	CASTLAGGRTGELFF	TGTGCCAGCACCCTAGCGGGGGGCAGAACCGGGGAGCTGTTTTTT
TRBV6-7	TRBJ2-1	-	-	CASSYQRQATNEQFF	TGTGCCAGCAGTTACCAGCGACAGGCTACCAATGAGCAGTTCTTC
TRBV20-1	TRBJ2-1	few	TRBD2	CTPGLIHEQFF	TGCACACCGGGACTAATCCATGAGCAGTTCTTC
TRBV19	TRBJ2-6	-	TRBD1	CASSIRDSLSGANVLTF	TGTGCCAGTAGTATCCGGGACAGCCTCTCTGGGGCCAACGTCCTGACTTTC
TRBV19	TRBJ2-4	-	TRBD1	CASSSWDRENIQYF	TGTGCCAGTAGTAGCTGGGACAGGGAAAACATTCAGTACTTC
TRBV11-2	TRBJ1-1	-	-	CASRWGLKSTEAFF	TGTGCCAGCAGATGGGGCCTTAAGTCCACTGAAGCTTTCTTT
TRBV7-8	TRBJ2-2	-	-	CASSLARDGELFF	TGTGCCAGCAGCTTAGCACGGGACGGGGAGCTGTTTTTT